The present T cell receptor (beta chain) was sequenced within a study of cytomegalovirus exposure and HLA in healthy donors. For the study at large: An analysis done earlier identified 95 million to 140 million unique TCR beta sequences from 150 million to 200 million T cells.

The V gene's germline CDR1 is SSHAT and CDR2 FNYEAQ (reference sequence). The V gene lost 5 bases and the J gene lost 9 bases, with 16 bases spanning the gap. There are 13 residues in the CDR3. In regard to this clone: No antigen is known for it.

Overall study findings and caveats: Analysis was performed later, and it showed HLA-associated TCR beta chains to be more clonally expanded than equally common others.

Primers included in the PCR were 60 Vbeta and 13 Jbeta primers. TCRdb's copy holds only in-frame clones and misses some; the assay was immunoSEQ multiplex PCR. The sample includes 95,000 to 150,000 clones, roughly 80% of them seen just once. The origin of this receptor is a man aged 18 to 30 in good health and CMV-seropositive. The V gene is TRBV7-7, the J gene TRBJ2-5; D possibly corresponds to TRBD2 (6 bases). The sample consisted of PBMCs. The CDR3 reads CASSGSAPGAQYF. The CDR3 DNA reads TGTGCCAGCAGCGGTAGTGCCCCGGGGGCCCAGTACTTC. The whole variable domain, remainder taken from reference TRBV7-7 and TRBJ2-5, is GAGVSQSPRYKVTKRGQDVTLRCDPISSHATLYWYQQALGQGPEFLTYFNYEAQPDKSGLPSDRFSAERPEGSISTLTIQRTEQRDSAMYRCASSGSAPGAQYFGPGTRLLVL.